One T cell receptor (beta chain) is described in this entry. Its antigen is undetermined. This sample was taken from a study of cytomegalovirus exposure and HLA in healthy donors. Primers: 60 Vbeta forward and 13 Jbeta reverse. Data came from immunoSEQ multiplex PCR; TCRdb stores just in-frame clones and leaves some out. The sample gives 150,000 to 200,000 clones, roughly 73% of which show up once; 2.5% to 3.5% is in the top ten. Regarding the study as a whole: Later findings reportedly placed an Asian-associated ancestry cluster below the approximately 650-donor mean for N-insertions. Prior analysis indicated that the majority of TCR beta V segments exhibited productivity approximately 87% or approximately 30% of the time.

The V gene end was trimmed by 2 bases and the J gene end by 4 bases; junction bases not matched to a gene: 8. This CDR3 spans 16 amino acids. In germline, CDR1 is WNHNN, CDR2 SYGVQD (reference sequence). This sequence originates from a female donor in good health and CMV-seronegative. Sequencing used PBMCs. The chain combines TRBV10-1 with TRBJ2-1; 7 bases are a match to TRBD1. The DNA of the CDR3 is TGCGCCAGCAGTGAGGACCGGGACAGCATATACAATGAGCAGTTCTTC. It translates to CASSEDRDSIYNEQFF.